This TCR beta chain comes out of a study of T cell responses to AZD1222 COVID-19 vaccine. Study-level findings and limits: No repertoire was sampled before or during the peak T cell response, only after it.

The CDR3 totals 14 residues. Trimming stripped 4 bases from V and 5 bases from J, with 9 bases between. Germline lookup yields CDR1 LGHDT and CDR2 YNNKEL (reference sequence). About this clone: Antigen specificity is unknown.

TCRdb's table, derived via immunoSEQ multiplex PCR, lists solely in-frame clones and lacks some. The sample carries 100,000 to 140,000 clones, 80% to 90% recorded once. The V call is TRBV3-1 (or the pseudogene TRBV3-2), the J call TRBJ1-6, with unresolved D. Sample: peripheral blood, taken on day 0 of AZD1222 vaccination. This TCR was sampled from an adult in good health. The CDR3 here is CASSLRENNSPLHF. CDR3 nucleotide sequence: TGTGCCAGCAGCCTACGGGAGAATAATTCACCCCTCCACTTT.